This T cell receptor (beta chain) was sequenced for a study of regulatory T cells in long-lasting Graves disease. This sample's time point: newly diagnosed GD, antithyroid drugs for less than 3 months. PBMC-derived RNA was used for the TCR library. Study results and caveats: Among the persistent patients, 2,500 to 3,500 public clonotypes were shared, more than the roughly 970 shared among new patients.

This clonotype was observed a handful of times. As yet, its antigen is unknown. Assembly of TCR beta libraries relied on iRepertoire HTBI primers together with Arm-PCR of CDR3 regions. TCRdb passed the multiplex PCR reads through MiXCR, listing each CDR3 protein once. The table shows 550,000 to 700,000 distinct CDR3 sequences, with approximately 16% occurring only once. These data also formed part of another study, on T cells in Graves' hyperthyroidism and ophthalmopathy. As that study records: Most thyroid clonotypes expanded above 0.001 appeared in blood too.

This specimen consisted of peripheral blood mononuclear cells (PBMCs), obtained at new diagnosis, from a patient treated with antithyroid drugs. The origin of this receptor is a young man with Graves disease.

The CDR3 loop reads CSARFYTSTDTQYF. CDR3 nucleotide sequence: TGCAGTGCTAGGTTCTATACTAGCACAGATACGCAGTATTTT. The chain links TRBV20-1 to TRBJ2-3; D gene unclear. Germline V gives CDR1 DFQATT, CDR2 SNEGSKA (reference sequence). The CDR3 runs 14 residues. V lost 3 bases, J lost 0 bases, and 10 bases lay in between.